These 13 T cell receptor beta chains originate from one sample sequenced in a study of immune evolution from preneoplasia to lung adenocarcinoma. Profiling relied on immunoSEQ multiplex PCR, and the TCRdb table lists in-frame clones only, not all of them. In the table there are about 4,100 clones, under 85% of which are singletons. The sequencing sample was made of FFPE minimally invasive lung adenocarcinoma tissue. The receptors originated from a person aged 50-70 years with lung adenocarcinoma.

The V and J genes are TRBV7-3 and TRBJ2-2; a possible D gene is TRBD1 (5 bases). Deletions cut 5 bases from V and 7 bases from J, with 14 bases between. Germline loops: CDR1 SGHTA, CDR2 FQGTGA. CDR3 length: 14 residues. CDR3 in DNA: TGTGCCAGCAGCGTCGGACAATCGAACGGGGAGCTGTTTTTT. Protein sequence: CASSVGQSNGELFF.

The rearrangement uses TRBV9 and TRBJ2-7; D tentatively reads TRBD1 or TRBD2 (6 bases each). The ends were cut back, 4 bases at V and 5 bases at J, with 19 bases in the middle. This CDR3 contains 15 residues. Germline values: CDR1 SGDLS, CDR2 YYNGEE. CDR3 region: CASSLGGFLLHEQYF. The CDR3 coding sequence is TGTGCCAGCAGCCTGGGGGGCTTCCTCCTCCACGAGCAGTACTTC.

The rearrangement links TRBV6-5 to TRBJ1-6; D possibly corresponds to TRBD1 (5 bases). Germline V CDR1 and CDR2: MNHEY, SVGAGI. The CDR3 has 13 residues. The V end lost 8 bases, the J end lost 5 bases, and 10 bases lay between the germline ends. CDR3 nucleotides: TGTGCCAGCGGGGGTGGGAATAATTCACCCCTCCACTTT. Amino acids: CASGGGNNSPLHF.

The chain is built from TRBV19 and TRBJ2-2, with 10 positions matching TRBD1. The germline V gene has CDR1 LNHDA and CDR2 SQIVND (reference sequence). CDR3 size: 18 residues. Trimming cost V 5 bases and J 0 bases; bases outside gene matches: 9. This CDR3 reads CASSHGTGDSSNTGELFF. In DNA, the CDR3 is TGTGCCAGTAGTCACGGGACAGGGGACTCCTCGAACACCGGGGAGCTGTTTTTT.

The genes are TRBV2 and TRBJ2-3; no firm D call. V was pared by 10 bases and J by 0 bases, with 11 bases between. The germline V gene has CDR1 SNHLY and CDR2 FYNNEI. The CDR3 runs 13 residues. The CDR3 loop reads CANSEGSTDTQYF. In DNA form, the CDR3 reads TGTGCCAACTCTGAAGGCAGCACAGATACGCAGTATTTT.

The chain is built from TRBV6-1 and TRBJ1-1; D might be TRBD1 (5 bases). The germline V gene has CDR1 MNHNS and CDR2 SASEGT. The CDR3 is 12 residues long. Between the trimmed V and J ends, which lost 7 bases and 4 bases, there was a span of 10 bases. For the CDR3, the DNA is TGTGCCAGCACCTACGGGGGCACTGAAGCTTTCTTT. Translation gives CASTYGGTEAFF.

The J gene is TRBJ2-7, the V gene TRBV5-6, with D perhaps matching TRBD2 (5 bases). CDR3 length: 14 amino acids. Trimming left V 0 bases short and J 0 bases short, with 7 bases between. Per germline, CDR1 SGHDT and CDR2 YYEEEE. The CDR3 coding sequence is TGTGCCAGCAGCTTGGGAGGGAGCTCCTACGAGCAGTACTTC. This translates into CASSLGGSSYEQYF.

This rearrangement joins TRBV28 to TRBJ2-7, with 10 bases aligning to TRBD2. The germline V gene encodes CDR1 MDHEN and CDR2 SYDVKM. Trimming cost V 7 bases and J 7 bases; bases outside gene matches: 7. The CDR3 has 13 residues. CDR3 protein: CASNKREGHEQYF. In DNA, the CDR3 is TGTGCCAGCAATAAGCGGGAGGGCCATGAGCAGTACTTC. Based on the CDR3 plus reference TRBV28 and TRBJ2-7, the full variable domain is DVKVTQSSRYLVKRTGEKVFLECVQDMDHENMFWYRQDPGLGLRLIYFSYDVKMKEKGDIPEGYSVSREKKERFSLILESASTNQTSMYLCASNKREGHEQYFGPGTRLTVT.

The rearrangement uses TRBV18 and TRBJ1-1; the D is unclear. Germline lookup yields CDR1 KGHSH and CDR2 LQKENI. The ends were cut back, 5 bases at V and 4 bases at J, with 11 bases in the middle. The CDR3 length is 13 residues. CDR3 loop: CASSSSRGTEAFF. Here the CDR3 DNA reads TGTGCCAGCTCATCCTCCCGAGGCACTGAAGCTTTCTTT.

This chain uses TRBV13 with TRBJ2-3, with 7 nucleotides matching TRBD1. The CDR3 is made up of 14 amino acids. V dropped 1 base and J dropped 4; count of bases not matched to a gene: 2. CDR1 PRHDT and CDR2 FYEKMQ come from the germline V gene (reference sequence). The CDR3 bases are TGTGCCAGCAGCTTAGTGACAGGGTCAGATACGCAGTATTTT. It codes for CASSLVTGSDTQYF.

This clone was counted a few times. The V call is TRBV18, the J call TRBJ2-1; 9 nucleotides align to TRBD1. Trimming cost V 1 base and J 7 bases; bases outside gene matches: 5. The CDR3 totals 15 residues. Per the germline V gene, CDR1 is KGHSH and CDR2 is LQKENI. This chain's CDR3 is CASSPRGQGENEQFF. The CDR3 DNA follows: TGTGCCAGCTCACCACGGGGACAGGGTGAAAATGAGCAGTTCTTC.

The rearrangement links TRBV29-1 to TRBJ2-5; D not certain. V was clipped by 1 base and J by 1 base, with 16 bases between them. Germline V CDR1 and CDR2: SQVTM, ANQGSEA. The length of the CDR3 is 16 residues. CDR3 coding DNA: TGCAGCGTTGAAGGGGGATGGAGAGACATCCAAGAGACCCAGTACTTC. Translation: CSVEGGWRDIQETQYF.

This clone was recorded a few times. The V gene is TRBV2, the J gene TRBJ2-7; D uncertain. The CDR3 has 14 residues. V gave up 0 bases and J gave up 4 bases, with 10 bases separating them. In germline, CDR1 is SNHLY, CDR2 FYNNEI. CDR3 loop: CASSEAAIGYEQYF. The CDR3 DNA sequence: TGTGCCAGCAGTGAAGCGGCTATTGGATACGAGCAGTACTTC.